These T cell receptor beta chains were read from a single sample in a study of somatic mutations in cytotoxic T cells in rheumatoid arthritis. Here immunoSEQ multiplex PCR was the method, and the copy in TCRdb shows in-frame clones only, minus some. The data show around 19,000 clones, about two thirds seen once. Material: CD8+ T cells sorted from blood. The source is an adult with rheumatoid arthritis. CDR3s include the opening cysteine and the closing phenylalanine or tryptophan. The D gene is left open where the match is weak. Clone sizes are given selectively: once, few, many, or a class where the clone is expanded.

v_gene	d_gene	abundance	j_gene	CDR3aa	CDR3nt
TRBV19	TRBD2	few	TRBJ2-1	CASSTSGGPYNEQFF	TGTGCCAGTTCAACTAGCGGGGGGCCCTACAATGAGCAGTTCTTC
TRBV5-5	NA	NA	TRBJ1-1	CASSLGEGGTEAFF	TGTGCCAGCAGCTTGGGGGAGGGAGGAACTGAAGCTTTCTTT
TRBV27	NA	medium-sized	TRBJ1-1	CASSLSGGGDTEAFF	TGTGCCAGCAGTTTATCCGGAGGGGGGGACACTGAAGCTTTCTTT
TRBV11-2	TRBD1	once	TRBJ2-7	CASSFEAGGFSYEQYF	TGTGCCAGCAGCTTCGAAGCAGGGGGCTTTTCCTACGAGCAGTACTTC
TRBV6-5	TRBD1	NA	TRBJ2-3	CATSDRGLSDTQYF	TGTGCCACCTCGGACAGGGGCCTATCAGATACGCAGTATTTT
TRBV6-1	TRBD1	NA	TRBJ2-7	CASSEAPLGRGQDEQYF	TGTGCCAGCAGTGAAGCCCCCCTAGGCAGGGGGCAAGACGAGCAGTACTTC
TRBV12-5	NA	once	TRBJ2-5	CASGLDPQGVETQYF	TGTGCTAGTGGTTTGGACCCTCAGGGTGTAGAGACCCAGTACTTC
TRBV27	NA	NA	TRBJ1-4	CASSTTGPGSGKLFF	TGTGCCAGCAGTACCACGGGTCCCGGAAGTGGAAAACTGTTTTTT
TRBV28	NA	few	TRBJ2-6	CASTPGSGANVLTF	TGTGCCAGCACCCCGGGATCTGGGGCCAACGTCCTGACTTTC
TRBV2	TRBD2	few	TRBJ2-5	CASSDGTSGGAGETQYF	TGTGCCAGCAGCGACGGGACTAGCGGGGGGGCCGGGGAGACCCAGTACTTC
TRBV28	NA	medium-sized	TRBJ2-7	CASSLASSYEQYF	TGTGCCAGCAGTTTGGCGAGCTCCTACGAGCAGTACTTC
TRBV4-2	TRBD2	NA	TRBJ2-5	CASSLTLAGGQETQYF	TGTGCCAGCAGCCTCACACTAGCGGGGGGGCAAGAGACCCAGTACTTC
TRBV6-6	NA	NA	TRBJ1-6	CASSYVGQPPPLHF	TGTGCCAGCAGTTACGTTGGACAGCCCCCTCCCCTCCACTTT
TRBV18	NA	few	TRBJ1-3	CASSFYLRDSPVSSGNTIYF	TGTGCCAGCTCATTCTACCTTAGGGATAGTCCCGTGAGCTCTGGAAACACCATATATTTT
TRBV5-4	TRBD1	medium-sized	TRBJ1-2	CASSPDRSFYGYTF	TGTGCCAGCAGCCCGGACAGGTCGTTTTATGGCTACACCTTC
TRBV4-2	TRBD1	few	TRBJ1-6	CASSQDPAGGNSPLHF	TGTGCCAGCAGCCAAGATCCGGCAGGGGGAAATTCACCCCTCCACTTT
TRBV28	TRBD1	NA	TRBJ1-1	CASSFPGQGGWNTEAFF	TGTGCCAGCAGCTTTCCGGGACAGGGTGGATGGAACACTGAAGCTTTCTTT
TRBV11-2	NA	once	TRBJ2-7	CASSLMPAGASYEQYF	TGTGCCAGCAGCCTTATGCCGGCAGGGGCCTCCTACGAGCAGTACTTC
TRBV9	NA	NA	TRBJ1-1	CASSVGVRERLF	TGTGCCAGCAGCGTAGGCGTCAGGGAACGGCTGTTT
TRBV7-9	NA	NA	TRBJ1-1	CASSLGGAEAFF	TGTGCCAGCAGCTTAGGCGGGGCTGAAGCTTTCTTT
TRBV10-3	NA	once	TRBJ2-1	CAISESGSSYNEQFF	TGTGCCATCAGTGAATCGGGGAGCTCCTACAATGAGCAGTTCTTC
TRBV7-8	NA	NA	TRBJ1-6	CASSLDGNSPLHF	TGTGCCAGCAGCTTAGATGGGAATTCACCCCTCCACTTT
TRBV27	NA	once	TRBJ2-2	CASRGRNTGELFF	TGTGCCAGCAGGGGACGCAACACCGGGGAGCTGTTTTTT
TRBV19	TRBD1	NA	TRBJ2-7	CASSIDAGTGSYEQYF	TGTGCCAGTAGTATAGATGCCGGGACAGGGTCCTACGAGCAGTACTTC
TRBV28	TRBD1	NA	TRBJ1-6	CASSKGTGGSPLHF	TGTGCCAGCAGTAAAGGGACAGGGGGCTCACCCCTCCACTTT
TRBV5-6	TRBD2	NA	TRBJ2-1	CASSLAPSGGRNEQFF	TGTGCCAGCAGCTTGGCCCCTAGCGGGGGTCGGAATGAGCAGTTCTTC
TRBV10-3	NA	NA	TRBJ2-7	CAISESDSREQYF	TGTGCCATCAGTGAGTCCGACAGTCGCGAGCAGTACTTC
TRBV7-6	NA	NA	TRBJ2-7	CASSLGRLGDYEQYF	TGTGCCAGCAGCTTAGGTCGTCTGGGGGACTACGAGCAGTACTTC
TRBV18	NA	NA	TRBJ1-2	CASSPPIGDRYGYTF	TGTGCCAGCTCACCACCGATTGGGGATCGCTATGGCTACACCTTC
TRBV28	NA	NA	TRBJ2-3	CASSLLRADFTDTQYF	TGTGCCAGCAGTTTACTGAGGGCCGACTTCACAGATACGCAGTATTTT
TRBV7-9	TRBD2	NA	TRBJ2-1	CASSFGLGNEQFF	TGTGCCAGCAGCTTCGGACTAGGCAATGAGCAGTTCTTC
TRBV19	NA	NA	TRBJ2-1	CASSITASSYNEQFF	TGTGCCAGTAGTATAACAGCGAGCTCCTACAATGAGCAGTTCTTC